These T cell receptor beta chains were read from a single sample in a study of human T cells and chemical hapten exposure. TCRdb reanalysed the RACE reads using MiXCR and keeps one entry per CDR3 protein. The repertoire holds more than 95,000 distinct CDR3 sequences, with 12% as singletons. Sequenced here: whole blood, sampled in connection with sensitization to the hapten diphenylcyclopropenone (DPC). These receptors originate from a woman aged 45-60 years with alopecia areata. Some clones in this sample may be carry-over from other donors' samples. Each CDR3 is given with its conserved first and last residue. The order of the fields is V gene, D gene, J gene, CDR3 protein. D genes are given only for firm matches.

V gene: TRBV6-2/TRBV6-3
D gene: -
J gene: TRBJ1-6
CDR3 protein: CASNVLGNSPLHF

V gene: TRBV3-1
D gene: TRBD2
J gene: TRBJ2-1
CDR3 protein: CASSQDSGSHNEQFF

V gene: TRBV7-9
D gene: -
J gene: TRBJ2-7
CDR3 protein: CASSPSTYEQYF

V gene: TRBV6-2/TRBV6-3
D gene: -
J gene: TRBJ1-6
CDR3 protein: CASSYGGLRSPLHF

V gene: TRBV10-2
D gene: -
J gene: TRBJ2-7
CDR3 protein: CATRPSSSSNSYEQYF

V gene: TRBV27
D gene: TRBD2
J gene: TRBJ2-5
CDR3 protein: CASSLIASGMETQYF

V gene: TRBV12-3/TRBV12-4
D gene: TRBD1
J gene: TRBJ1-4
CDR3 protein: CASSDRVANEKLFF

V gene: TRBV12-3/TRBV12-4
D gene: TRBD1
J gene: TRBJ1-2
CDR3 protein: CASNNFRGRLYGYTF

V gene: TRBV28
D gene: TRBD1
J gene: TRBJ1-2
CDR3 protein: CASSLKQGDYGYTF

V gene: TRBV28
D gene: -
J gene: TRBJ2-7
CDR3 protein: CASSFLYEQYF

V gene: TRBV4-1
D gene: -
J gene: TRBJ1-2
CDR3 protein: CASSQDPTGPNYGYTF

V gene: TRBV28
D gene: -
J gene: TRBJ2-7
CDR3 protein: CASKGLYEQYF

V gene: TRBV6-2/TRBV6-3
D gene: TRBD2
J gene: TRBJ2-1
CDR3 protein: CASSATSGGNEQFF

V gene: TRBV5-6
D gene: -
J gene: TRBJ1-1
CDR3 protein: CASSLGIGGVLDTEAFF

V gene: TRBV28
D gene: TRBD2
J gene: TRBJ2-5
CDR3 protein: CASSLGLAEDF

V gene: TRBV24-1
D gene: -
J gene: TRBJ2-1
CDR3 protein: CATSDLQPGDNEQFF

V gene: TRBV29-1
D gene: -
J gene: TRBJ2-2
CDR3 protein: CSVESQGTGELFF

V gene: TRBV2
D gene: -
J gene: TRBJ2-2
CDR3 protein: CAGKGVVPGELFF

V gene: TRBV29-1
D gene: -
J gene: TRBJ2-3
CDR3 protein: CSVTAIPGSGSDTQYF

V gene: TRBV5-1
D gene: TRBD1
J gene: TRBJ1-1
CDR3 protein: CASREGAGTEAFF

V gene: TRBV5-1
D gene: TRBD2
J gene: TRBJ2-1
CDR3 protein: CARGLAGPRRRNNEQFF

V gene: TRBV29-1
D gene: -
J gene: TRBJ2-5
CDR3 protein: CSVQWAGRETQYF

V gene: TRBV7-2
D gene: -
J gene: TRBJ1-2
CDR3 protein: CASSWQQNWGTGYTF

V gene: TRBV11-2
D gene: TRBD2
J gene: TRBJ2-2
CDR3 protein: CASSSSGSIGELFF

V gene: TRBV7-9
D gene: -
J gene: TRBJ1-2
CDR3 protein: CASSLIGATALNYGYTF